These T cell receptor beta chains were read from a single sample in a study of blood T cell repertoires in COVID-19. The data were produced by immunoSEQ multiplex PCR, yet TCRdb's version contains in-frame clones alone and is incomplete. The sample lists 230,000 or so clones, 80% to 85% occurring once. Sequencing was done on a sample of peripheral blood. The receptors originated from a man aged 50-59 years with active or convalescent COVID-19. The CDR3 runs from the conserved cysteine through the conserved F or W. D genes are given only for firm matches. A clone size is listed for some rows: how often the clone was seen (once, few, many), or a class if it is expanded.

v_gene: TRBV4-1; d_gene: NA; j_gene: TRBJ2-7; abundance: NA; CDR3aa: CASSQSTGSLYEQYF; CDR3nt: TGCGCCAGCAGCCAATCAACAGGGTCGCTGTACGAGCAGTACTTC
v_gene: TRBV5-1; d_gene: NA; j_gene: TRBJ2-1; abundance: few; CDR3aa: CASSLWSGWASYNEQFF; CDR3nt: TGCGCCAGCAGCTTGTGGAGCGGTTGGGCGTCCTACAATGAGCAGTTCTTC
v_gene: TRBV3-1/TRBV3-2; d_gene: TRBD2; j_gene: TRBJ2-2; abundance: NA; CDR3aa: CASSQAGRGGLAFGELFF; CDR3nt: TGTGCCAGCAGCCAAGCGGGACGGGGGGGCCTTGCGTTCGGGGAGCTGTTTTTT
v_gene: TRBV7-3; d_gene: TRBD2; j_gene: TRBJ2-5; abundance: once; CDR3aa: CASSTGLAETQYF; CDR3nt: TGTGCCAGCAGCACGGGACTAGCCGAGACCCAGTACTTC
v_gene: TRBV5-5; d_gene: NA; j_gene: TRBJ1-4; abundance: NA; CDR3aa: CASSLDVQDEKLFF; CDR3nt: TGTGCCAGCAGCTTGGATGTACAGGATGAAAAACTGTTTTTT
v_gene: TRBV4-1; d_gene: NA; j_gene: TRBJ2-1; abundance: NA; CDR3aa: CASSARVSNEQFF; CDR3nt: TGCGCCAGCAGCGCCAGGGTATCCAATGAGCAGTTCTTC
v_gene: TRBV27; d_gene: NA; j_gene: TRBJ2-7; abundance: NA; CDR3aa: CASSLGGLDGTYEQYF; CDR3nt: TGTGCCAGCAGTCTCGGGGGGCTCGATGGCACCTACGAGCAGTACTTC
v_gene: TRBV19; d_gene: NA; j_gene: TRBJ1-5; abundance: NA; CDR3aa: CASSPTGYNQPQHF; CDR3nt: TGTGCCAGTAGTCCTACAGGTTACAATCAGCCCCAGCATTTT
v_gene: TRBV29-1; d_gene: NA; j_gene: TRBJ1-1; abundance: NA; CDR3aa: CSVSSSGGEAFF; CDR3nt: TGCAGCGTTTCGAGCAGCGGTGGTGAAGCTTTCTTT
v_gene: TRBV6-1; d_gene: NA; j_gene: TRBJ2-5; abundance: NA; CDR3aa: CASSEQGTLQETQYF; CDR3nt: TGTGCCAGCAGTGAACAGGGGACCCTCCAAGAGACCCAGTACTTC
v_gene: TRBV6-5; d_gene: TRBD1; j_gene: TRBJ2-2; abundance: NA; CDR3aa: CASRWDRVNTGELFF; CDR3nt: TGTGCCAGCAGATGGGACAGGGTGAACACCGGGGAGCTGTTTTTT
v_gene: TRBV3-1/TRBV3-2; d_gene: NA; j_gene: TRBJ1-6; abundance: once; CDR3aa: CASSFGEVYNSPLHF; CDR3nt: TGTGCCAGCAGCTTTGGGGAGGTGTATAATTCACCCCTCCACTTT
v_gene: TRBV28; d_gene: TRBD2; j_gene: TRBJ2-3; abundance: NA; CDR3aa: CASSFSGGPDTDTQYF; CDR3nt: TGTGCCAGCAGTTTCAGCGGGGGGCCGGACACAGATACGCAGTATTTT
v_gene: TRBV7-9; d_gene: NA; j_gene: TRBJ1-1; abundance: NA; CDR3aa: CASSLVLEAFF; CDR3nt: TGTGCCAGCAGCTTAGTACTTGAAGCTTTCTTT
v_gene: TRBV7-9; d_gene: NA; j_gene: TRBJ2-7; abundance: NA; CDR3aa: CASSLGLLNEQYF; CDR3nt: TGTGCCAGCAGCTTAGGACTCTTGAACGAGCAGTACTTC
v_gene: TRBV19; d_gene: NA; j_gene: TRBJ2-4; abundance: NA; CDR3aa: CASSIDGLAGNIQYF; CDR3nt: TGTGCCAGTAGTATCGACGGGCTAGCCGGAAACATTCAGTACTTC
v_gene: TRBV30; d_gene: TRBD1; j_gene: TRBJ2-7; abundance: NA; CDR3aa: CACLQGNSYEQYF; CDR3nt: TGTGCCTGCCTACAGGGGAATTCCTACGAGCAGTACTTC
v_gene: TRBV27; d_gene: NA; j_gene: TRBJ1-5; abundance: NA; CDR3aa: CASSSSGGVQPQHF; CDR3nt: TGTGCCAGCAGTTCCTCGGGGGGCGTCCAGCCCCAGCATTTT
v_gene: TRBV5-1; d_gene: NA; j_gene: TRBJ2-5; abundance: NA; CDR3aa: CASSLTGNQETQYF; CDR3nt: TGCGCCAGCAGCTTAACAGGAAACCAAGAGACCCAGTACTTC
v_gene: TRBV18; d_gene: TRBD1; j_gene: TRBJ2-7; abundance: NA; CDR3aa: CASSQDRDEQYF; CDR3nt: TGTGCCAGCTCACAAGACAGGGACGAACAGTACTTC